Listed here is a single TCR beta chain. As yet, its antigen is unknown. These data come from a study of cytomegalovirus exposure and HLA in healthy donors. Study findings and constraints: Sequences of the TCR beta chain were said to predict the HLA-A and HLA-B alleles of most subjects accurately. Specificity of a few CMV-associated chains for CMV antigens was verified in vitro.

The PCR was carried out with 60 Vbeta primers and 13 Jbeta primers. Authors' methods: A later analysis tallied roughly 77 million unique TCR beta chains, about 9.9 million of them shared. Measured with immunoSEQ multiplex PCR; TCRdb has only the in-frame clones, and not every one. The V and J calls and clone size were taken over from that table, and D and trimming were inferred from the DNA. The repertoire includes roughly 190,000 clones, around four fifths of them detected once, and around 1.6% sits in the top ten. The TCR originated in a man aged 35 to 55 in good health and CMV-seropositive. The sample consisted of PBMCs.

Here the CDR3 DNA reads TGTGCCAGTAGTGGAGACAGTGGTACTGGGGCCAACGTCCTGACTTTC. This translates into CASSGDSGTGANVLTF. This rearrangement joins TRBV19 to TRBJ2-6; D is possibly TRBD1 (5 bases). The germline CDR1 and CDR2 sequences are LNHDA and SQIVND (reference sequence). V was clipped by 5 bases and J by 2 bases, with 13 bases between them. This CDR3 has 16 residues. Combining the CDR3 with reference TRBV19 and TRBJ2-6 gives the whole variable domain DGGITQSPKYLFRKEGQNVTLSCEQNLNHDAMYWYRQDPGQGLRLIYYSQIVNDFQKGDIAEGYSVSREKKESFPLTVTSAQKNPTAFYLCASSGDSGTGANVLTFGAGSRLTVL.